This T cell receptor beta chain was captured in a study of T-cell reconstitution after alpha-beta-depleted transplantation in children. This clonotype has more than one count but fewer than ten. What it recognizes is unknown. V was shortened by 3 bases and J by 2 bases, with 9 bases between the two germline ends. Germline assignment: CDR1 SGHTA and CDR2 FQGTGA. The CDR3 contains 14 residues. Unique molecular identifiers were built into the TCRbeta library. TCRdb itself ran the PCR reads through MiXCR, one entry per CDR3 protein. The repertoire holds about a million distinct CDR3 sequences, with roughly 29% as singletons. Findings and caveats of the study: T-cell numbers and diversity one year post-transplant derived largely from freshly generated T cells. At day 60, the high TCRbeta diversity found in some patients originated from recipient T cells and thymic progenitors that had survived. Reportedly, roughly two months post-transplant, alpha-beta T cells arose from several hundred expanded graft clones.

The chain joins TRBV7-3 to TRBJ2-3; D call uncertain. The TCR originated in a boy less than two years old who had a stem cell transplant for SCID, so the T cells may come from the graft donor. The material sequenced was PBMCs, mostly from graft donor cells, taken 360 days after TCRalphabeta/CD19-depleted stem cell transplant. CDR3 bases: TGTGCCAGCAGCTTCGGACCTTTCACAGATACGCAGTATTTT. It codes for CASSFGPFTDTQYF. Variable domain in full (rest from reference TRBV7-3 and TRBJ2-3): GAGVSQTPSNKVTEKGKYVELRCDPISGHTALYWYRQSLGQGPEFLIYFQGTGAADDSGLPNDRFFAVRPEGSVSTLKIQRTERGDSAVYLCASSFGPFTDTQYFGPGTRLTVL.